The 5 T cell receptor beta chains below were found in one sample sequenced in a study of blood T cell repertoires in COVID-19. Only in-frame clones appear in the TCRdb table, and some are missing; sequencing was by immunoSEQ multiplex PCR. The sample consists of approximately 350,000 clones, around 87% of them appearing once. Sequencing used peripheral blood. Receptor source: a woman between 50 and 59 years old with COVID-19, enrolled during active disease.

The chain couples TRBV3-1 (or the pseudogene TRBV3-2) to TRBJ2-2; 13 bases line up with TRBD2. V was pared by 6 bases and J by 7 bases, with 8 bases of the junction left unmatched. CDR3 length: 16 residues. CDR1 is LGHDT and CDR2 is YNNKEL in the germline V gene (reference sequence). CDR3 loop: CASRPTSGRAGGELFF. The CDR3 coding sequence is TGTGCCAGCAGACCTACTAGCGGGAGGGCCGGCGGGGAGCTGTTTTTT.

The V and J genes are TRBV11-2 and TRBJ2-7; 7 bases fit TRBD1. This CDR3 spans 18 amino acids. Germline assignment: CDR1 SGHAT and CDR2 FQNNGV. The J segment lost 5 bases and the V segment lost 4 bases, leaving 20 bases of the junction unmatched. The CDR3 DNA sequence: TGTGCCAGCAGCTACCGCCAACTAGGGGCAGGGGGTAGCCACGAGCAGTACTTC. Translating gives CASSYRQLGAGGSHEQYF. Drawing the rest from reference TRBV11-2 and TRBJ2-7, the complete variable domain is EAGVAQSPRYKIIEKRQSVAFWCNPISGHATLYWYQQILGQGPKLLIQFQNNGVVDDSQLPKDRFSAERLKGVDSTLKIQPAKLEDSAVYLCASSYRQLGAGGSHEQYFGPGTRLTVT.

This clone was seen once. One end of the junction is discordant with germline, which a read error may explain. V is TRBV24-1 and J is TRBJ1-5; weak D call: TRBD1 (6 bases). In germline, CDR1 is KGHDR, CDR2 SFDVKD. This CDR3 is 14 amino acids long. This chain's CDR3 is CATSGAGDSQPQHF. The CDR3 DNA reads as TGTGCCACTAGTGGGGCAGGGGATTCCCAGCCCCAGCATTTT.

In regard to this clone: At the DNA level, this CDR3 is encoded by other sequences in the same sample as well. The gene calls are TRBV5-1 and TRBJ2-5; 8 bases map to TRBD1. Germline CDR1 is SGHRS and CDR2 is YFSETQ. The J segment lost 1 base and the V segment lost 4 bases, leaving 6 bases of the junction unmatched. CDR3 length equals 15 residues. For the CDR3, the DNA is TGCGCCAGCAGCCTGACAGGGGATCTCCAAGAGACCCAGTACTTC. It specifies CASSLTGDLQETQYF.

The gene calls are TRBV5-6 and TRBJ2-7; D is possibly TRBD2 (6 bases). The V end was cut by 4 bases, the J end by 6 bases, with 17 bases between. The length of the CDR3 is 14 residues. Per germline, CDR1 SGHDT and CDR2 YYEEEE. The CDR3 coding sequence is TGTGCCAGCAGCCCGGCCGGTGGGGGGTCCGAGCAGTACTTC. Protein product: CASSPAGGGSEQYF.